One and the same sample provided the 19 T cell receptor beta chains below, sequenced in a study of blood T cells in healthy people across ages. Combining a sample-barcoded 5' primer with a J-beta primer mix, a second PCR ran for roughly 7 to 12 cycles. Each CDR3 protein is one row after TCRdb ran MiXCR on the 5' RACE reads. This table has 800,000 to 900,000 distinct CDR3 sequences, less than 80% appearing once. Sample: blood. The receptors were sampled from a man under 40 in good health.

At least ten counts were recorded for this clonotype. This chain connects TRBV9 to TRBJ2-7; 8 nucleotides agree with TRBD2. Looked up from germline, CDR1 is SGDLS and CDR2 is YYNGEE. The CDR3 is made up of 15 amino acids. V lost 7 bases and J lost 0; bases outside the gene matches: 9. The CDR3 sequence is CASSPGTRSSYEQYF. The CDR3 nucleotides are TGTGCCAGCTCACCTGGGACTAGGAGCTCCTACGAGCAGTACTTC.

V usage is TRBV7-8 and J usage is TRBJ2-7; D is unresolved. This CDR3 has 16 residues. The ends were cut back, 2 bases at V and 4 bases at J, with 18 bases in the middle. Per germline, CDR1 SGHVS and CDR2 FQNEAQ. The CDR3 sequence is CASSLPFGVKAYEQYF. CDR3 nucleotides: TGTGCCAGCAGCTTACCCTTTGGGGTAAAGGCATACGAGCAGTACTTC.

This clonotype has just a few counts. This chain connects TRBV10-3 to TRBJ2-5; 7 bases fit TRBD2. CDR3 length equals 13 residues. V shed 4 bases and J 4 bases; nucleotides not matched to a gene: 3. Germline assignment: CDR1 ENHRY and CDR2 SYGVKD. In DNA form, the CDR3 reads TGTGCCATCAGTGGAGGGGAGGGAGAGACCCAGTACTTC. Its protein product is CAISGGEGETQYF.

This chain joins TRBV11-2 and TRBJ2-3; no reliable D call. Germline values: CDR1 SGHAT, CDR2 FQNNGV. The CDR3 is 14 amino acids. Trimming stripped 2 bases from V and 12 bases from J, with 18 bases between. The CDR3, as DNA: TGTGCCAGCAGCTTAAACAGAGTTCCGGGCGCACAGTATTTT. It specifies CASSLNRVPGAQYF. Using reference TRBV11-2 and TRBJ2-3 for the parts outside the CDR3, the full variable domain is EAGVAQSPRYKIIEKRQSVAFWCNPISGHATLYWYQQILGQGPKLLIQFQNNGVVDDSQLPKDRFSAERLKGVDSTLKIQPAKLEDSAVYLCASSLNRVPGAQYFGPGTRLTVL.

The chain has TRBV6-1 and TRBJ2-5; D tentatively reads TRBD1 or TRBD2 (5 bases each). The DNA end lines up better with TRBJ2-7; the J call may be wrong. Germline V lookup: CDR1 MNHNS, CDR2 SASEGT. CDR3 length equals 14 residues. The DNA of the CDR3 is TGTGCCAGCACCGCGCCCGGGGCGACCTACGAGCAGTACTTC. Translated, it gives CASTAPGATYEQYF.

The chain links TRBV7-2 to TRBJ1-4; weak D call: TRBD1 (5 bases). Germline CDR1 SGHTA, CDR2 FQGNSA. Trimming left V 5 bases short and J 7 bases short, with 20 bases between. The CDR3 is 16 amino acids. This CDR3 is CASSPSPSTGGEKLFF. CDR3 DNA: TGTGCCAGCAGCCCATCACCAAGCACTGGGGGTGAAAAACTGTTTTTT.

The CDR3 sequence is CASIRTLLAYNEQFF. CDR3 in DNA: TGTGCCAGCATACGTACCCTACTAGCGTACAATGAGCAGTTCTTC. The rearrangement links TRBV28 to TRBJ2-1; TRBD2 agrees at 7 bases. V was clipped by 7 bases and J by 4 bases; unmatched bases: 10. The length of the CDR3 is 15 residues. CDR1 and CDR2 (germline): MDHEN, SYDVKM.

The V and J genes are TRBV27 and TRBJ2-7, with D perhaps TRBD1 or TRBD2 (5 bases each). The CDR3 is made up of 14 amino acids. The germline V and J ends were trimmed by 5 bases and 5 bases, with 16 bases remaining between them. Germline V lookup: CDR1 MNHEY, CDR2 SMNVEV (reference sequence). The CDR3 DNA reads TGTGCCAGCAGTCCAGTGGGACCGGACGACGAGCAGTACTTC. Translated: CASSPVGPDDEQYF.

This rearrangement joins TRBV27 to TRBJ2-7; 11 positions match TRBD1. This CDR3 region has 16 residues. V lost 5 bases and J lost 2; bases outside the gene matches: 8. Germline V gene sequence: CDR1 MNHEY, CDR2 SMNVEV (reference sequence). CDR3 residues: CASSLVGQGAAYEQYF. The CDR3 DNA is TGTGCCAGCAGTCTCGTAGGACAGGGGGCCGCCTACGAGCAGTACTTC.

V and J are TRBV10-3 and TRBJ2-1; possibly TRBD2 for D (5 bases). CDR1 is ENHRY, CDR2 SYGVKD, per germline. The CDR3 runs to 16 residues. V was trimmed by 0 bases and J by 2 bases, leaving 11 bases between them. CDR3 in amino acids: CAISESGPGTYNEQFF. The CDR3 region has the DNA TGTGCCATCAGTGAGTCAGGGCCGGGAACCTACAATGAGCAGTTCTTC.

The J gene is TRBJ1-2, the V gene TRBV6-5; D call uncertain. Germline V lookup: CDR1 MNHEY, CDR2 SVGAGI. V was pared by 0 bases and J by 2 bases, with 7 bases between. This CDR3 contains 14 residues. CDR3 bases: TGTGCCAGCAGTTACTCGATAGGGAACTATGGCTACACCTTC. This encodes CASSYSIGNYGYTF.

This clonotype has more than one count but fewer than ten. The J gene is TRBJ2-7, the V gene TRBV5-6, with 8 bases that match TRBD1. This CDR3 comprises 15 residues. Germline CDR1 is SGHDT and CDR2 is YYEEEE. V shed 0 bases and J 4 bases; nucleotides not matched to a gene: 6. In nucleotides, the CDR3 is TGTGCCAGCAGCTTGGTGATGCAGGGGGCGTACGAGCAGTACTTC. Protein sequence: CASSLVMQGAYEQYF.

The V and J genes are TRBV12-3 or TRBV12-4 and TRBJ1-2, with D hard to call. This CDR3 spans 13 amino acids. Trimming shortened V by 5 bases and J by 6 bases, and 13 bases separated the two germline ends. The CDR3, as DNA: TGTGCCAGCAGTCCCACTTATAGGGATGGCTACACCTTC. Its protein product is CASSPTYRDGYTF.

This clonotype was detected only a few times. The V gene is TRBV10-3, the J gene TRBJ2-7, with D possibly being TRBD1 (6 bases). Trimming removed 9 bases from V and 0 bases from J, with 12 bases in between. The germline V gene has CDR1 ENHRY and CDR2 SYGVKD. This CDR3 has 13 amino acids. The CDR3: CAIRDTSSYEQYF. The CDR3 nucleotides are TGTGCCATTCGGGACACGAGCTCCTACGAGCAGTACTTC.

The rearrangement uses TRBV28 and TRBJ2-7; D is ambiguous. Trimming removed 7 bases from V and 0 bases from J, with 16 bases in between. This CDR3 contains 15 residues. Germline CDR1 reads MDHEN; CDR2 reads SYDVKM. The CDR3 DNA reads TGTGCCAGCACCTCGCCGGCGGCGAACTCCTACGAGCAGTACTTC. This sequence encodes CASTSPAANSYEQYF.

This clonotype was counted only a few times. The chain is built from TRBV7-2 and TRBJ2-1; the D is unclear. The germline V gene encodes CDR1 SGHTA and CDR2 FQGNSA. There are 14 residues in the CDR3. V lost 5 bases to trimming and J lost 3 bases, with 11 bases between them. The CDR3 sequence is CASSRRTDYNEQFF. CDR3 coding DNA: TGTGCCAGCAGCCGACGAACGGACTACAATGAGCAGTTCTTC.

V is TRBV2 and J is TRBJ2-7; D gene unclear. Germline V gives CDR1 SNHLY, CDR2 FYNNEI. V was trimmed by 1 base and J by 3 bases, leaving 10 bases between them. The CDR3 is made up of 14 amino acids. This CDR3 reads CASSEGLMNYEQYF. As DNA, the CDR3 is TGTGCCAGCAGTGAAGGGCTGATGAACTACGAGCAGTACTTC.

This clonotype has a handful of counts. This chain uses TRBV4-2 with TRBJ2-1, with D unresolved. The CDR3 consists of 12 residues. Looked up from germline, CDR1 is LGHNA and CDR2 is YNFKEQ. V gave up 8 bases and J gave up 7 bases, with 12 bases separating them. CDR3 sequence reads: CASQNGVNEQFF. The CDR3, as DNA: TGTGCCAGCCAAAACGGCGTTAATGAGCAGTTCTTC.

This sequence joins TRBV2 and TRBJ2-5; the D is unclear. The CDR3 extends over 11 amino acids. CDR1 is SNHLY, CDR2 FYNNEI, per germline. CDR3 sequence: CSNRVGETQYF. The DNA for the CDR3 is TGTTCGAACCGGGTGGGTGAGACCCAGTACTTC.